A selection of T cell receptor beta chains follows, all from one sample in a study of CD8 T cells in ankylosing spondylitis. One entry per CDR3 protein, called by TCRdb with MiXCR from the 5' RACE reads. The sample lists 500,000 to 650,000 distinct CDR3 sequences; approximately 5% were seen once. The sample consisted of blood, either unsorted or a sorted T cell fraction (not recorded which). The receptor set was obtained from a male donor with ankylosing spondylitis. The CDR3 runs from the conserved cysteine through the conserved F or W. A D gene is named only where the DNA matches it firmly. Size values are once, few and many counts, or a class for expanded clones, and some rows have none.

V: TRBV3-1; J: TRBJ1-2; D: NA; size: few; DNA: TGTGCCAGCAGCCATCATAGAACGCCGAACTATGGCTACACCTTC; CDR3: CASSHHRTPNYGYTF
V: TRBV6-1; J: TRBJ2-7; D: TRBD1; size: NA; DNA: TGTGCCAGCAGGAACACTGAGACAGGGGACGAGCAGTACTTC; CDR3: CASRNTETGDEQYF
V: TRBV5-1; J: TRBJ2-7; D: TRBD1; size: many; DNA: TGCGCCAGCAGCTTGGCGGGACAGGGCGAGCAGTACTTC; CDR3: CASSLAGQGEQYF
V: TRBV12-3/TRBV12-4; J: TRBJ2-7; D: TRBD2; size: many; DNA: TGTGCCAGCAGTTTTCGAGCCAGGTTTCTCGGCGGGGGGGAAAGAGGCGAGCAGTACTTC; CDR3: CASSFRARFLGGGERGEQYF
V: TRBV7-2; J: TRBJ2-3; D: NA; size: many; DNA: TGTGCCAGCAGCCCCGGGACTCCTTGGGCAGATACGCAGTATTTT; CDR3: CASSPGTPWADTQYF
V: TRBV5-1; J: TRBJ1-3; D: NA; size: NA; DNA: TGCGCCAGCAGCTTGGGGGCCAGGGGCCCTGGAAACACCATATATTTT; CDR3: CASSLGARGPGNTIYF
V: TRBV4-1; J: TRBJ2-1; D: TRBD2; size: many; DNA: TGCGCCAGCAGCCAAGCTAGCGGGAGCCAGTACAATGAGCAGTTCTTC; CDR3: CASSQASGSQYNEQFF
V: TRBV7-2; J: TRBJ1-1; D: NA; size: many; DNA: TGTGCCAGCAGCTATAGGGGAGGGGCTTTCTTT; CDR3: CASSYRGGAFF
V: TRBV2; J: TRBJ2-2; D: TRBD2; size: NA; DNA: TGTGCCAGCAGTGTTCAAGCGGGAAACACCGGGGAGCTGTTTTTT; CDR3: CASSVQAGNTGELFF
V: TRBV7-9; J: TRBJ1-2; D: NA; size: many; DNA: TGTGCCAGCAGCTTATGGGGCCCAAACTATGGCTACACCTTC; CDR3: CASSLWGPNYGYTF
V: TRBV5-1; J: TRBJ2-1; D: TRBD2; size: many; DNA: TGCGCCAGCAGCCTTCTAGCGGGAGGGAATAAATATGAGCAGTTCTTC; CDR3: CASSLLAGGNKYEQFF
V: TRBV29-1; J: TRBJ2-5; D: TRBD1; size: many; DNA: TGCAGCGTGACAGGGCTTTCTACGGAGACCCAGTACTTC; CDR3: CSVTGLSTETQYF
V: TRBV7-9; J: TRBJ2-1; D: TRBD1; size: many; DNA: TGTGCCAGCAGCTTAGCTCGATCCGGGACAGGGAACAATGAGCAGTTCTTC; CDR3: CASSLARSGTGNNEQFF
V: TRBV9; J: TRBJ2-7; D: NA; size: many; DNA: TGTGCCAGCAGCGTAGAGCCCAGCAGACAATCATCCTACGAGCAGTACTTC; CDR3: CASSVEPSRQSSYEQYF
V: TRBV15; J: TRBJ2-1; D: TRBD2; size: many; DNA: TGTGCCACCAGCGGAGGGACTAGCGGGTCCAATGAGCAGTTCTTC; CDR3: CATSGGTSGSNEQFF
V: TRBV12-3/TRBV12-4; J: TRBJ1-5; D: NA; size: many; DNA: TGTGCCAGTAGGGTGGGGAGCAATCAGCCCCAGCATTTT; CDR3: CASRVGSNQPQHF
V: TRBV7-2; J: TRBJ2-3; D: TRBD1; size: many; DNA: TGTGCCAGCAGCCCAGAGTCACAGGGGCCCGGTTTTAAGCAGTATTTT; CDR3: CASSPESQGPGFKQYF
V: TRBV20-1; J: TRBJ2-7; D: NA; size: many; DNA: TGCAGTGCTAGAGGAGGCGGGGATAGGAACTACGAGCAGTACTTC; CDR3: CSARGGGDRNYEQYF
V: TRBV5-6; J: TRBJ2-2; D: TRBD2; size: many; DNA: TGTGCCAGCAGCTTGGTGGGACTAGCGGAAACCTCGAACACCGGGGAGCTGTTTTTT; CDR3: CASSLVGLAETSNTGELFF
V: TRBV20-1; J: TRBJ2-7; D: TRBD1; size: many; DNA: TGCAGTCTACAGGGACAGATCTACGAGCAGTACTTC; CDR3: CSLQGQIYEQYF
V: TRBV15; J: TRBJ2-5; D: NA; size: many; DNA: TGTGCCACCAGCAGAGTACAGTTCTACCAAGAGACCCAGTACTTC; CDR3: CATSRVQFYQETQYF
V: TRBV7-2; J: TRBJ2-1; D: NA; size: many; DNA: TGTGCCAGCAGCTTAGAACGACTAGTCCCTGAGCAGTTCTTC; CDR3: CASSLERLVPEQFF
V: TRBV11-3; J: TRBJ1-1; D: TRBD1; size: many; DNA: TGTGCCAGCAGCGGGCGGGGGGACAGCTACACTGAAGCTTTCTTT; CDR3: CASSGRGDSYTEAFF
V: TRBV29-1; J: TRBJ2-3; D: TRBD2; size: many; DNA: TGCAGCGTTGAAGATCCGGGGGGGGGCACAGATACGCAGTATTTT; CDR3: CSVEDPGGGTDTQYF
V: TRBV7-9; J: TRBJ1-1; D: NA; size: many; DNA: TGTGCCAGCAGCGGTTGGACATTTGAAGCTTTCTTT; CDR3: CASSGWTFEAFF
V: TRBV6-5; J: TRBJ1-3; D: NA; size: many; DNA: TGTGCCAGCAGTTACAGTCCTTCTGGAAACACCATATATTTT; CDR3: CASSYSPSGNTIYF
V: TRBV15; J: TRBJ1-4; D: NA; size: many; DNA: TGTGCCATACGGGGATGGCCCAATGAAAAACTGTTTTTT; CDR3: CAIRGWPNEKLFF
V: TRBV12-3/TRBV12-4; J: TRBJ2-1; D: TRBD2; size: many; DNA: TGTGCCAGCAACCTCTCGGGGGGGGGCCCTGAGCAGTTCTTC; CDR3: CASNLSGGGPEQFF
V: TRBV5-6; J: TRBJ2-7; D: NA; size: many; DNA: TGTGCCAGCAGCATCCGGGACCAGGCGCACTTC; CDR3: CASSIRDQAHF
V: TRBV20-1; J: TRBJ1-5; D: NA; size: many; DNA: TGCAGTATCTCGTTCAGGAGGGAGAATCAGCCCCAGCATTTT; CDR3: CSISFRRENQPQHF
V: TRBV28; J: TRBJ2-2; D: TRBD1; size: many; DNA: TGTGCCAGCAGGGGGAGGACAGGGGTCACCGGGGAGCTGTTTTTT; CDR3: CASRGRTGVTGELFF
V: TRBV21-1; J: TRBJ2-1; D: NA; size: many; DNA: TGTGCCAGCAGCGAGGTTAATGAGCAGTTCTTC; CDR3: CASSEVNEQFF
V: TRBV20-1; J: TRBJ1-1; D: NA; size: many; DNA: TGCAGTGCTAGAGATATACAGAAGATGAACACTGAAGCTTTCTTT; CDR3: CSARDIQKMNTEAFF
V: TRBV28; J: TRBJ2-3; D: NA; size: many; DNA: TGTGCCAGCAGTGGGGGACATTACAAGGGCACAGATACGCAGTATTTT; CDR3: CASSGGHYKGTDTQYF
V: TRBV11-2; J: TRBJ2-3; D: NA; size: many; DNA: TGTGCCAGCAGCCCTAGGTTGGACCGACTCACAGATACGCAGTATTTT; CDR3: CASSPRLDRLTDTQYF
V: TRBV29-1; J: TRBJ2-5; D: NA; size: many; DNA: TGCAGCGGGAAAAACCACGAGGGAAGAGAGACCCAGTACTTC; CDR3: CSGKNHEGRETQYF
V: TRBV15; J: TRBJ2-5; D: TRBD1; size: many; DNA: TGTGCCACCAGCGCCAAGAAAGGGACAGTTCAGGGGACCCAGTACTTC; CDR3: CATSAKKGTVQGTQYF
V: TRBV12-3/TRBV12-4; J: TRBJ1-2; D: TRBD1; size: many; DNA: TGTGCCAGCAGGCTAGACAGGGGGCGGAGGAAAAGCTATGGCTACACCTTC; CDR3: CASRLDRGRRKSYGYTF
V: TRBV11-2; J: TRBJ2-5; D: TRBD1; size: NA; DNA: TGTGCCAGCAGCCCGTGGACAGGGGTAACGGAGACCCAGTACTTC; CDR3: CASSPWTGVTETQYF
V: TRBV7-2; J: TRBJ1-2; D: TRBD1; size: many; DNA: TGTGCCAGCAGCTCTACGACAGGGACCTATGGCTACACCTTC; CDR3: CASSSTTGTYGYTF
V: TRBV28; J: TRBJ2-7; D: TRBD2; size: many; DNA: TGTGCCAGCAGTCCTCTAGCGGGGGGCTTCTACGAGCAGTACTTC; CDR3: CASSPLAGGFYEQYF
V: TRBV20-1; J: TRBJ2-7; D: NA; size: NA; DNA: TGCAGTGCTAAGGGGACTCGCCTCGGGCAGTACTTC; CDR3: CSAKGTRLGQYF
V: TRBV7-2; J: TRBJ1-4; D: TRBD1; size: few; DNA: TGTGCCAGCAGCTTAGGACTTTCAGGGGGTAGGAGGGAAAAACTGTTTTTT; CDR3: CASSLGLSGGRREKLFF
V: TRBV7-8; J: TRBJ2-2; D: NA; size: many; DNA: TGTGCCAGCAGCTTAGTTAGAGACACCGGGGAGCTGTTTTTT; CDR3: CASSLVRDTGELFF
V: TRBV5-1; J: TRBJ2-1; D: NA; size: NA; DNA: TGCGCCAGCAGCCTACAAACTAATGAGCAGTTCTTC; CDR3: CASSLQTNEQFF
V: TRBV20-1; J: TRBJ2-5; D: NA; size: many; DNA: TGCAGTGCTAGAGCTTTTACCCTCCAAGAGACCCAGTACTTC; CDR3: CSARAFTLQETQYF
V: TRBV5-5; J: TRBJ2-5; D: NA; size: NA; DNA: TGTGCCAGCAGCTCCGCCGGGGAAGAGACCCAGTACTTC; CDR3: CASSSAGEETQYF
V: TRBV5-1; J: TRBJ1-4; D: TRBD1; size: many; DNA: TGCGCCAGCAGCTTGTTGGGACAGAGGATGGGGGAAAAACTGTTTTTT; CDR3: CASSLLGQRMGEKLFF
V: TRBV7-9; J: TRBJ2-1; D: TRBD2; size: many; DNA: TGTGCCAGCAGCTTAGCGGCGGGGACTAGCGGGTACAATGAGCAGTTCTTC; CDR3: CASSLAAGTSGYNEQFF
V: TRBV3-1; J: TRBJ2-5; D: NA; size: NA; DNA: TGTGCCAGCAGCCTGGGTTCGCACGGAGAGACCCAGTACTTC; CDR3: CASSLGSHGETQYF
V: TRBV12-3/TRBV12-4; J: TRBJ1-4; D: NA; size: many; DNA: TGTGCCAGCAGGACCGGAGGGAATAGGGGTGCAAAACTGTTTTTT; CDR3: CASRTGGNRGAKLFF